This T cell receptor beta chain derives from a study of blood T cell repertoires in COVID-19. This clone has just one count. Germline CDR1 and CDR2: SGHTA and FQGNSA. V lost 2 bases to trimming and J lost 0 bases, with 8 bases between them. The CDR3 length is 14 residues. Some clones are missing from TCRdb's copy, which holds only in-frame ones; the method was immunoSEQ multiplex PCR. The table includes about 260,000 clones, around 87% detected once. Sequences were obtained from peripheral blood. The source of this sequence is a woman in her 40s who had recovered from COVID-19. The V gene is TRBV7-2, the J gene TRBJ2-7; D is unclear. The CDR3 protein is CASSLQVASYEQYF. The CDR3 DNA is TGTGCCAGCAGCTTACAGGTGGCCTCCTACGAGCAGTACTTC. Full variable domain (rest looked up from reference TRBV7-2 and TRBJ2-7): GAGVSQSPSNKVTEKGKDVELRCDPISGHTALYWYRQSLGQGLEFLIYFQGNSAPDKSGLPSDRFSAERTGGSVSTLTIQRTQQEDSAVYLCASSLQVASYEQYFGPGTRLTVT.